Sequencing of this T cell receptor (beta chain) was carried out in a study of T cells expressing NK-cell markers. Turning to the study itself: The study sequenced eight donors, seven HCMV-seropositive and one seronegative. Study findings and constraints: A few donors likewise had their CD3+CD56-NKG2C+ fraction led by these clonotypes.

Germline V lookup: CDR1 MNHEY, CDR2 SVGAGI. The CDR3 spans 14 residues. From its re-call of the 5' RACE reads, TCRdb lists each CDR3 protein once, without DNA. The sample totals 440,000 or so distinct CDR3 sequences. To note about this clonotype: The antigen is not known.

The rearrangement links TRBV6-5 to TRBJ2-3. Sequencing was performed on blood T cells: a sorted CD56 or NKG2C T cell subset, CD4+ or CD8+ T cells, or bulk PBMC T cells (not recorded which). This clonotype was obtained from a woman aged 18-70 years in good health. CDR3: CASSYSESTDTQYF.